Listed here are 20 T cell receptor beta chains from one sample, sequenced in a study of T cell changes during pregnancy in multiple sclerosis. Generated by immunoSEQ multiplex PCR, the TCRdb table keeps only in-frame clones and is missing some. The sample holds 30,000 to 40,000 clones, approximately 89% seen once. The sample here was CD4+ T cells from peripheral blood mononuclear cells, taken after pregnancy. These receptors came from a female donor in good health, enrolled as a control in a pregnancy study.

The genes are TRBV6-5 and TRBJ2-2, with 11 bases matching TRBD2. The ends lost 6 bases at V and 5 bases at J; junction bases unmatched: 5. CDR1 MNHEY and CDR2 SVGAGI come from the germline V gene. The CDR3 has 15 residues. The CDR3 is CASRETSGKTGELFF. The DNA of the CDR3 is TGTGCCAGCAGAGAGACTAGCGGGAAGACCGGGGAGCTGTTTTTT.

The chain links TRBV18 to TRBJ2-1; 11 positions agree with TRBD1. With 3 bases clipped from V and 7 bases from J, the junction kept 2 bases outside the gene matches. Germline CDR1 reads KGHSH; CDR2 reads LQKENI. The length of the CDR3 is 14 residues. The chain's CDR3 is CASSPDRGLNEQFF. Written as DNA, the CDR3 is TGTGCCAGCTCACCGGACAGGGGGCTGAATGAGCAGTTCTTC.

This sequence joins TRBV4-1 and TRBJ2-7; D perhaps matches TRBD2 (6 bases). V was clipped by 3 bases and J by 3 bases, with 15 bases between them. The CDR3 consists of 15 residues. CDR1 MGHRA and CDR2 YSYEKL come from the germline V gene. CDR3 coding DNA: TGCGCCAGCAGCCATCCTATGCGGGACGTCTACGAGCAGTACTTC. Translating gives CASSHPMRDVYEQYF.

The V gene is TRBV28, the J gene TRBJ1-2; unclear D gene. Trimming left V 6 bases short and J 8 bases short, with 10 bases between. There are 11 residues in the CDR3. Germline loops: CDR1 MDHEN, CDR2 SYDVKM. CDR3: CASSRSGGYTF. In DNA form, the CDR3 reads TGTGCCAGCAGCCGATCGGGGGGCTACACCTTC.

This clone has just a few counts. CDR3 DNA: TGTGCCTGGTTCCGGGACATTAACACTGAAGCTTTCTTT. This codes for CAWFRDINTEAFF. V and J are TRBV30 and TRBJ1-1; a weak D match, TRBD1 (6 bases). Trimming took off 5 bases at V and 2 bases at J, with 12 bases between the two ends. Germline V lookup: CDR1 GTSNPN, CDR2 SVGIG (reference sequence). The CDR3 is 13 amino acids.

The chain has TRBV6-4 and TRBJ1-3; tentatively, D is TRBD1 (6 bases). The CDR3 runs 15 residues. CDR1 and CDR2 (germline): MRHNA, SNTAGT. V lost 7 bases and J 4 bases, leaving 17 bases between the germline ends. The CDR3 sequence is CASIGGGRGGNTIYF. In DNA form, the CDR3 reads TGTGCCAGCATAGGGGGGGGTAGGGGAGGAAACACCATATATTTT.

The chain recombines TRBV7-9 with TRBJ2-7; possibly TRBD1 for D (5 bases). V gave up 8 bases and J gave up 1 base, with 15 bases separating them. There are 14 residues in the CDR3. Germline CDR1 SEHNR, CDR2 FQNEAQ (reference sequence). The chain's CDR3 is CASGKGVRSYEQYF. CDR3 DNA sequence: TGTGCCAGCGGTAAAGGGGTTCGTTCCTACGAGCAGTACTTC. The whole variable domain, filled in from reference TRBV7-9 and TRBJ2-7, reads DTGVSQNPRHKITKRGQNVTFRCDPISEHNRLYWYRQTLGQGPEFLTYFQNEAQLEKSRLLSDRFSAERPKGSFSTLEIQRTEQGDSAMYLCASGKGVRSYEQYFGPGTRLTVT.

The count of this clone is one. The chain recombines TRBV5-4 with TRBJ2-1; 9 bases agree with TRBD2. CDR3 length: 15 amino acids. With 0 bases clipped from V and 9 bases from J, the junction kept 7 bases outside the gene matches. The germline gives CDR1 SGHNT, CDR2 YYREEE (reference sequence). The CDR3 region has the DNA TGTGCCAGCAGCTTGGATAGCGGGAGATTCGCTGAGCAGTTCTTC. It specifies CASSLDSGRFAEQFF.

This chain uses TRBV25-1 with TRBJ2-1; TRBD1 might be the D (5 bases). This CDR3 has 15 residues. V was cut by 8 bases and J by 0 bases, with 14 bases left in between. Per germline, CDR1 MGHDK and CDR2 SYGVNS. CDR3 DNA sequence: TGTGCCAGCGGGGCCGAGAGGCGCTCCTACAATGAGCAGTTCTTC. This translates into CASGAERRSYNEQFF.

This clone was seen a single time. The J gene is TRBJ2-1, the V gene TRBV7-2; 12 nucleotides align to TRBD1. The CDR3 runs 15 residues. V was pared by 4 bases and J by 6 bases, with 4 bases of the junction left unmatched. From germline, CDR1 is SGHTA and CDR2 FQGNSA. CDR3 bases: TGTGCCAGCAGCTCATGGGACAGGGGGCCCAATGAGCAGTTCTTC. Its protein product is CASSSWDRGPNEQFF.

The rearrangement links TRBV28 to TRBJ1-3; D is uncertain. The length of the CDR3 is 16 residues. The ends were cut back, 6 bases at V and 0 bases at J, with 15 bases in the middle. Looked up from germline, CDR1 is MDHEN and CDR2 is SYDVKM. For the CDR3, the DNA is TGTGCCAGCAGACAGAGCGGACGTTCCTCTGGAAACACCATATATTTT. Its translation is CASRQSGRSSGNTIYF. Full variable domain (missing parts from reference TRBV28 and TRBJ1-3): DVKVTQSSRYLVKRTGEKVFLECVQDMDHENMFWYRQDPGLGLRLIYFSYDVKMKEKGDIPEGYSVSREKKERFSLILESASTNQTSMYLCASRQSGRSSGNTIYFGEGSWLTVV.

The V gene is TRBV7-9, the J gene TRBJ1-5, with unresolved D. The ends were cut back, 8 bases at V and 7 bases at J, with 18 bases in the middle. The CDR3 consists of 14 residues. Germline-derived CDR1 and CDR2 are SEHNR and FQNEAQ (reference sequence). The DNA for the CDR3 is TGTGCCAGCGCCGCTGAGGGCCTCGGACAGCCCCAGCATTTT. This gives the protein CASAAEGLGQPQHF.

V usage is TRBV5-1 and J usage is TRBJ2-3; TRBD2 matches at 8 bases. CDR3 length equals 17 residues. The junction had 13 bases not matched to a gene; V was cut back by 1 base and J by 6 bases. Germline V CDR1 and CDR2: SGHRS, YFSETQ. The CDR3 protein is CASSLRPGGGPSDTQYF. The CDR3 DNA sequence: TGCGCCAGCAGCTTGCGACCGGGGGGGGGCCCTTCGGATACGCAGTATTTT.

The chain's CDR3 is CASSLPRTSGSSYEQYF. In nucleotides, the CDR3 is TGTGCCAGCAGCTTACCTCGGACTAGCGGGAGCTCCTACGAGCAGTACTTC. The chain is built from TRBV7-8 and TRBJ2-7; 13 nucleotides line up with TRBD2. This CDR3 is built from 17 residues. V lost 2 bases and J lost 0; bases outside the gene matches: 4. Germline V gene data show CDR1 as SGHVS and CDR2 as FQNEAQ.

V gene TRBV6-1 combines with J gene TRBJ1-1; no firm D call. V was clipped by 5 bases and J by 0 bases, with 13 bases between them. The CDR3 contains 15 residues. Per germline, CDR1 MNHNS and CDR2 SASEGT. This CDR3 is CASSFEAGVNTEAFF. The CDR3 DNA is TGTGCCAGCAGTTTCGAGGCGGGAGTGAACACTGAAGCTTTCTTT.

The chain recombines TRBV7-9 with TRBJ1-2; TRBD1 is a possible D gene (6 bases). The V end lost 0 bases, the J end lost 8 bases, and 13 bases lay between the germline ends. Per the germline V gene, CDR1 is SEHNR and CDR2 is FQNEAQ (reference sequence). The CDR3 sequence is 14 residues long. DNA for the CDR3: TGTGCCAGCAGCTTAGCTCTCAGGGGTGGGGGCTACACCTTC. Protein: CASSLALRGGGYTF.

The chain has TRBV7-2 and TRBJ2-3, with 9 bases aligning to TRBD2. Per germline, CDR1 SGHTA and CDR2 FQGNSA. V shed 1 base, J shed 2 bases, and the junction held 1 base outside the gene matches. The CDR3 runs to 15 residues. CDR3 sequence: CASSLGGGATDTQYF. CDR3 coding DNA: TGTGCCAGCAGCTTAGGCGGGGGGGCCACAGATACGCAGTATTTT.

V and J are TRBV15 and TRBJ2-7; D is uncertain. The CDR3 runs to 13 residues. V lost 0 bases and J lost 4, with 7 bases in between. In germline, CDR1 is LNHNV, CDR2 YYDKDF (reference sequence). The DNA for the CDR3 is TGTGCCACCAGCAGAGACAGAGGATACGAGCAGTACTTC. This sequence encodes CATSRDRGYEQYF.

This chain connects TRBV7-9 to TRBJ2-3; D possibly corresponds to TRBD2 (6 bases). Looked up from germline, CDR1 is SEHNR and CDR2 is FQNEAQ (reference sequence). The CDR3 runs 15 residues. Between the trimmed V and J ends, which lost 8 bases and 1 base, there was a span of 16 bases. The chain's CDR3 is CASAGSASGTDTQYF. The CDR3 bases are TGTGCCAGCGCTGGGTCGGCTAGCGGCACAGATACGCAGTATTTT.

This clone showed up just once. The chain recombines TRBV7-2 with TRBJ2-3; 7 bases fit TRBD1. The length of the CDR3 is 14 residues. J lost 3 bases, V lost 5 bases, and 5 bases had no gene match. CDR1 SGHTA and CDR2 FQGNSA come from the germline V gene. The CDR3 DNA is TGTGCCAGCAGCCCTACAGGGGCGACAGATACGCAGTATTTT. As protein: CASSPTGATDTQYF.